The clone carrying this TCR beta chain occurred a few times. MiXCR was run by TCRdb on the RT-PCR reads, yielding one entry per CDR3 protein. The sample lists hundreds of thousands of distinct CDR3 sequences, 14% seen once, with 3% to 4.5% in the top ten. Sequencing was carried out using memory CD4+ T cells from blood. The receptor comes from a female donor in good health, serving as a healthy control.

CDR3 bases: TGCAGTGCTAGACCTCGGACAGGGGTGAACACTGAAGCTTTCTTT. Translated, it gives CSARPRTGVNTEAFF. This sequence joins TRBV20-1 and TRBJ1-1; 9 bases are a match to TRBD1. From germline, CDR1 is DFQATT and CDR2 SNEGSKA (reference sequence). The CDR3 runs 15 residues. V was pared by 2 bases and J by 0 bases, with 4 bases of the junction left unmatched.